This T cell receptor (beta chain) was profiled in a study of shared clonotypes between healthy human individuals. The study's findings and limits: Researchers sampled blood only, noting tissue repertoires likely differ. Against clonotypes common to all four donors, non-shared ones had lower generation probabilities.

For each subset, genomic DNA was distributed in equal portions over several immunoSEQ plates. The repertoire was sequenced with immunoSEQ multiplex PCR; TCRdb's copy has only in-frame clones and lacks some. This sample has about 340,000 clones, with 70% to 75% found just once. Trimming removed 1 base at V and 1 base at J, with 13 bases between. The germline gives CDR1 SGHTA, CDR2 FQGTGA. The CDR3 contains 16 residues. In the case of this clone: Its specificity is unknown.

Sequenced input: memory CD4+ T cells sorted from blood. The subset here: CD45RA-negative fraction. The rearrangement uses TRBV7-3 and TRBJ1-1; D is unresolved. This clonotype was sampled from a man aged 30-40 years in good health. CDR3 sequence reads: CASSLNPGAGNTEAFF. CDR3 nucleotides: TGTGCCAGCAGCTTAAATCCTGGTGCAGGGAACACTGAAGCTTTCTTT.